This is a list of T cell receptor beta chains from one sample in a study of CD8+ T cells in alopecia areata. Some clones are missing from TCRdb's copy, which holds only in-frame ones; the method was immunoSEQ multiplex PCR. The data show 87,000 or so clones, over 70% seen once. The source material was CD8+ T cells sorted from blood, sampled at approximately week 44, from a patient treated with tofacitinib. The source of these receptors is a human donor with alopecia areata. The CDR3 runs from the conserved cysteine through the conserved F or W.

TRBV4-3	TRBJ2-7	CASSPSEGRGSYEQYF
TRBV29-1	TRBJ2-7	CSASTGGSYEQYF
TRBV7-9	TRBJ2-7	CASTLDRNYEQYF
TRBV11-2	TRBJ1-3	CASSLGGVQNTIYF
TRBV10-3	TRBJ2-7	CAISTGAYEQYF
TRBV19	TRBJ2-1	CASSIQGNNEQFF
TRBV16	TRBJ1-5	CASSQLGGDGQPQHF
TRBV6-5	TRBJ2-7	CASSGLGTSYEQYF
TRBV6-4	TRBJ2-1	CASSDSASGGANEQFF
TRBV7-9	TRBJ2-4	CASSLGGNPKNIQYF
TRBV25-1	TRBJ1-2	CASRDTVYGYTF
TRBV30	TRBJ2-7	CAWTPTSRTYEQYF
TRBV14	TRBJ1-6	CASSQGGYNSPLHF
TRBV25-1	TRBJ1-1	CASSPGETEAFF
TRBV14	TRBJ1-2	CASSQRAQGAIHGYTF
TRBV5-4	TRBJ2-7	CASSLGNEQYF
TRBV6-4	TRBJ2-1	CASSPHQEISYNEQFF
TRBV7-9	TRBJ1-2	CASRKGSYGYTF
TRBV23-1	TRBJ2-3	CASRDWGDTQYF
TRBV4-3	TRBJ2-7	CASSQGGRNYEQYF
TRBV27	TRBJ2-7	CATGPYYEQYF
TRBV29-1	TRBJ2-5	CSVEGSLAGDIETQYF
TRBV15	TRBJ2-3	CATSSTRGYTDTQYF
TRBV6-1	TRBJ1-1	CASSERESWTAGTEAFF
TRBV4-3	TRBJ1-1	CASSQYAGNTEAFF
TRBV5-6	TRBJ2-7	CASSRGGSTYEQYF
TRBV25-1	TRBJ1-2	CASSSTGGGQGYTF
TRBV14	TRBJ2-7	CASSPPRDPYEQYF
TRBV29-1	TRBJ2-1	CSTGQGSYNEQFF
TRBV27	TRBJ2-3	CASSGLGTDTQYF
TRBV13	TRBJ2-3	CASSSQASTDTQYF
TRBV27	TRBJ2-5	CASSPLEGQETQYF